A selection of T cell receptor beta chains follows, all from one sample in a study of T cell responses to AZD1222 COVID-19 vaccine. Sequencing used immunoSEQ multiplex PCR; TCRdb keeps in-frame clones, though not all of them. This sample carries over 110,000 clones, roughly 92% of them seen once, and the ten largest clones take approximately 9%. This sample comprised peripheral blood, obtained 28 days after the second AZD1222 dose. The receptors derive from an adult who received the AZD1222 COVID-19 vaccine. The CDR3 runs from the conserved cysteine through the conserved F or W. A D gene is named only where the DNA matches it firmly. Expanded clones are given a class, and other clones once, few, many or no size at all.

d_call,v_call,j_call,clone_size,cdr3_nt,cdr3_aa
-,TRBV12-3/TRBV12-4,TRBJ2-7,-,TGTGCCAGCACCTCAGGGGCTAGAATTGAGCAGTACTTC,CASTSGARIEQYF
-,TRBV27,TRBJ2-3,-,TGTGCCAGCAGTTGGTCTAGCCCAGATACGCAGTATTTT,CASSWSSPDTQYF
-,TRBV24-1,TRBJ1-2,once,TGTGCCACCAGTGATTCCGATTCGTACTATGGCTACACCTTC,CATSDSDSYYGYTF
-,TRBV6-5,TRBJ1-3,-,TGTGCCAGCGGGGAACACCTTGGAAACACCATATATTTT,CASGEHLGNTIYF
TRBD2,TRBV10-2,TRBJ2-7,-,TGCGCCAGCAGTGAGTCCAAATCCGGGACTAGCGGGACCTACGAGCAGTACTTC,CASSESKSGTSGTYEQYF
-,TRBV29-1,TRBJ1-2,-,TGCAGCGTTGAAAAGGGGGGAGGCTATGGCTACACCTTC,CSVEKGGGYGYTF
-,TRBV7-2,TRBJ1-1,-,TGTGCCAGCAGCTTCGAAGGGTGGGGCACTGAAGCTTTCTTT,CASSFEGWGTEAFF
-,TRBV27,TRBJ2-1,-,TGTGCCAGCAGTTTGGCTAGCAATGAGCAGTTCTTC,CASSLASNEQFF
TRBD2,TRBV11-2,TRBJ2-5,-,TGTGCCAGCAGCTTAGGTAGCGGGACCCCCGTGGAGACCCAGTACTTC,CASSLGSGTPVETQYF
-,TRBV19,TRBJ1-2,-,TGTGCCAGTTCAGTCGACACTCACAGGGCCTATGGCTACACCTTC,CASSVDTHRAYGYTF
-,TRBV7-9,TRBJ2-7,-,TGTGCCAGCAGCTTAGGGGACCTCACTCTATACTACGAGCAGTACTTC,CASSLGDLTLYYEQYF
TRBD1,TRBV5-1,TRBJ1-2,-,TGCGCCAGCAGCTTGGTCGGGTGGCAGGGGGCTCATTCGGACTATGGCTACACCTTC,CASSLVGWQGAHSDYGYTF
-,TRBV7-8,TRBJ2-3,-,TGTGCCAGCACTATGACAGTGGCTTTTCGCACAGATACGCAGTATTTT,CASTMTVAFRTDTQYF
-,TRBV7-3,TRBJ2-2,few,TGTGCCAGCAGCCCCCTTTATGGGGGGGCTATTGGCGGGGAGCTGTTTTTT,CASSPLYGGAIGGELFF
-,TRBV18,TRBJ2-2,few,TGTGCCAGCTCACCGGGCGGAAACACCGGGGAGCTGTTTTTT,CASSPGGNTGELFF
-,TRBV2,TRBJ1-2,-,TGTGCCAGCAGTGAAGCAACCCGGAGATTAGGCTATGGCTACACCTTC,CASSEATRRLGYGYTF
-,TRBV7-9,TRBJ2-7,-,TGTGCCAGCAGCTTAGTTGCCGAGCAGTACTTC,CASSLVAEQYF
-,TRBV6-5,TRBJ1-1,-,TGTGCCAGCACAAGGTCTAGGCCCCTCGAAGCTTTCTTT,CASTRSRPLEAFF
-,TRBV4-1,TRBJ2-5,-,TGCGCCAGCAGCCAAGCTGGGAGGGAGACCCAGTACTTC,CASSQAGRETQYF
-,TRBV29-1,TRBJ1-3,-,TGCAGCGTTGAGCTGGAGAATTTCTCTGGAAACACCATATATTTT,CSVELENFSGNTIYF
TRBD1,TRBV7-9,TRBJ1-1,-,TGTGCCAGCAGCTCCAGACAGGGGCTTCCTGAGGCTTTCTTT,CASSSRQGLPEAFF
TRBD1,TRBV6-5,TRBJ1-5,-,TGTGCCAGCAGACCTACAGGGGCGAATCAGCCCCAGCATTTT,CASRPTGANQPQHF